Listed here are 8 T cell receptor beta chains from one sample, sequenced in a study of post-analysis software for immune sequencing data. Included in the TCR beta cDNA libraries were unique molecular identifiers. One entry per CDR3 protein results from TCRdb running MiXCR on the PCR reads. This table has 750,000 to 950,000 distinct CDR3 sequences, under 70% appearing once. Antigen specificity for these receptors is unknown. The study, taken as a whole, reports: Controls had lower frequencies than patients of about 5 TRBV segments, which included TRBV5-6, TRBV5-1 and TRBV20-1.

Sequenced material: blood. The receptor source for this set is a girl aged 10 to 17 with multiple sclerosis.

The gene calls are TRBV6-5 and TRBJ1-2, with D possibly matching TRBD1 (5 bases). The CDR3 consists of 15 residues. Germline loops: CDR1 MNHEY, CDR2 SVGAGI. V was trimmed by 0 bases and J by 1 base, leaving 9 bases between them. CDR3 sequence: CASSYSGTGNYGYTF. The CDR3 coding sequence is TGTGCCAGCAGTTACTCTGGGACGGGTAACTATGGCTACACCTTC.

There are a few counts of this clonotype. This chain uses TRBV29-1 with TRBJ2-5; perhaps TRBD2 as D (5 bases). The CDR3 is 13 amino acids. Deletions cut 4 bases from V and 2 bases from J, with 11 bases between. CDR1 and CDR2 from the germline V gene are SQVTM and ANQGSEA. The CDR3 DNA reads as TGCAGCGTTGTCTCGGGAACTCAAGAGACCCAGTACTTC. Translation gives CSVVSGTQETQYF.

This rearrangement joins TRBV20-1 to TRBJ2-1; 7 nucleotides align to TRBD2. CDR1 and CDR2 from the germline V gene are DFQATT and SNEGSKA (reference sequence). The CDR3 totals 16 residues. The J segment lost 2 bases and the V segment lost 3 bases, leaving 10 bases of the junction unmatched. The CDR3 sequence is CSASRQPSGPYNEQFF. The CDR3 DNA is TGCAGTGCTAGCCGACAGCCTAGCGGCCCCTACAATGAGCAGTTCTTC.

The chain uses TRBV10-3 and TRBJ2-1; 9 nucleotides match TRBD2. This CDR3 has 18 residues. In germline, CDR1 is ENHRY, CDR2 SYGVKD. CDR3 coding DNA: TGTGATCAGCCGTTCACTAGCGGGCGCACCCTCTCCTACAATGAGCAGTTCTTC. Protein product: CDQPFTSGRTLSYNEQFF.

There are a few counts of this clonotype. The gene calls are TRBV20-1 and TRBJ2-3, with D tentatively TRBD2 (6 bases). The CDR3 spans 15 residues. V lost 0 bases and J lost 2, with 12 bases in between. Per the germline V gene, CDR1 is DFQATT and CDR2 is SNEGSKA (reference sequence). CDR3 loop: CSARDGGFSTDTQYF. CDR3 nucleotide sequence: TGCAGTGCTAGAGACGGAGGGTTCTCCACAGATACGCAGTATTTT.

The rearrangement links TRBV5-6 to TRBJ2-3; a weak D match, TRBD1 (5 bases). In germline, CDR1 is SGHDT, CDR2 YYEEEE. V was trimmed by 4 bases and J by 6 bases, leaving 9 bases between them. CDR3 length: 12 residues. The CDR3 spells CASSARVDTQYF. CDR3 nucleotide sequence: TGTGCCAGCAGCGCCAGGGTCGATACGCAGTATTTT.

This clonotype turned up a few times. The rearrangement uses TRBV29-1 and TRBJ2-4; unclear D gene. The CDR3 is 11 residues long. Germline V lookup: CDR1 SQVTM, CDR2 ANQGSEA. Trimming shortened V by 3 bases and J by 6 bases, and 6 bases separated the two germline ends. The CDR3 protein is CSVDFRNIQYF. In nucleotides, the CDR3 is TGCAGCGTTGACTTCCGAAACATTCAGTACTTC.

This CDR3 is CSAKAGGDNEQFF. CDR3 nucleotides: TGCAGTGCAAAAGCGGGGGGCGACAATGAGCAGTTCTTC. The rearrangement uses TRBV20-1 and TRBJ2-1; TRBD2 matches 9 bases. The junction had 5 bases not matched to a gene; V was cut back by 6 bases and J by 5 bases. There are 13 residues in the CDR3. Per germline, CDR1 DFQATT and CDR2 SNEGSKA (reference sequence).